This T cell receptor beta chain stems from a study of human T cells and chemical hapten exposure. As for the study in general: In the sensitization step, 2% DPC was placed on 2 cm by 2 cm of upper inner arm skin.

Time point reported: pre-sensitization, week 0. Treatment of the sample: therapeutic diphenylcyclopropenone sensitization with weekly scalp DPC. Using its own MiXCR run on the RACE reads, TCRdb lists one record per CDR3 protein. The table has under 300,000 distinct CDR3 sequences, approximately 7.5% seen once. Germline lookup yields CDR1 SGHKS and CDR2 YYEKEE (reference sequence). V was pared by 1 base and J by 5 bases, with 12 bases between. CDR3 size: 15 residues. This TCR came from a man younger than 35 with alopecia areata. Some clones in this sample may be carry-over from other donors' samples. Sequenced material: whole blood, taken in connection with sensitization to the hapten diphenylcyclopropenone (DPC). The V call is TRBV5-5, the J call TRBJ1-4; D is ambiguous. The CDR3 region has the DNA TGTGCCAGCAGCTTGTGGCATTCTCGAAATGAAAAACTGTTTTTT. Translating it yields CASSLWHSRNEKLFF.